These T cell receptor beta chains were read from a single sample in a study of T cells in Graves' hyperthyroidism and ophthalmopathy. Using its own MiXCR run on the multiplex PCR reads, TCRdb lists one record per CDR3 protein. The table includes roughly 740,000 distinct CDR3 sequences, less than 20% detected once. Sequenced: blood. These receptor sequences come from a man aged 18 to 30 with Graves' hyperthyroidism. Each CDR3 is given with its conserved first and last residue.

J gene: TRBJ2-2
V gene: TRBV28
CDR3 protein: CASSLMQQGTGELFF

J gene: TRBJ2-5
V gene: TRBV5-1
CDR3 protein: CASSPATIGKETQYF

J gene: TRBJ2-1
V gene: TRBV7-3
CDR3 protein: CASSYEGINNEQFF

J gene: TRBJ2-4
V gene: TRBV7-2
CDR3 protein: CASSLALGSMYIQYF

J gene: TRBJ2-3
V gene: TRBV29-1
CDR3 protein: CSVYRFLGTDTQYF

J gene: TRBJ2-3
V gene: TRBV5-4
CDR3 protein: CASSPRGMSTDTQYF

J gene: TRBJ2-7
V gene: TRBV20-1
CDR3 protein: CSASDFTYEQYF

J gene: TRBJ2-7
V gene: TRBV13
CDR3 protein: CASSTRGYEQYF

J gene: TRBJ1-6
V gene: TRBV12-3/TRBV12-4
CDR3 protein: CASSRDPDSPLHF

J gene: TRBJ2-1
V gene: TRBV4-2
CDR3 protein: CASSQEGAGPWFF

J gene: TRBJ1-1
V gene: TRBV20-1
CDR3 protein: CSAMDRGWTEAFF

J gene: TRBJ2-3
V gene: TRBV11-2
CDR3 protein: CASRPSPGTPSGSEDTQYF

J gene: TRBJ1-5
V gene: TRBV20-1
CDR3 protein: CSARGQLVNQPQHF

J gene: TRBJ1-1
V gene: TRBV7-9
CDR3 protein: CASSPHRDGNTEAFF

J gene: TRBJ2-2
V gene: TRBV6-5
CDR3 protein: CASSYSRAGGQGGELFF

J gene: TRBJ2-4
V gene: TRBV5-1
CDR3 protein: CASSLDSPAKNIQYF

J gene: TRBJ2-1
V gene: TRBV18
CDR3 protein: CASSPRTGGMLNEQFF

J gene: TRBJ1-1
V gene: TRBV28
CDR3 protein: CATAWGQGIGEAFF

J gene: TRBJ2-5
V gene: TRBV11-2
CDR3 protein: CASTNRASETQYF

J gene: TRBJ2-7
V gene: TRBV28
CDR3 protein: CASSPNRGPSYYEQYF

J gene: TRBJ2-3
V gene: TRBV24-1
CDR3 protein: CATSDQRQGPDTQYF

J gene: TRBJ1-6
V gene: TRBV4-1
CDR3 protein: CASSHPENSPLHF

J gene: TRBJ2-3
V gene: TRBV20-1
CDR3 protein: CSAALADTQYF

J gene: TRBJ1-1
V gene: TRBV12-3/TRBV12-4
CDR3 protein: CASSLTPRVVTEAFF

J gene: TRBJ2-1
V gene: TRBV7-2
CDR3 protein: CASSLDGASGGYNEQFF

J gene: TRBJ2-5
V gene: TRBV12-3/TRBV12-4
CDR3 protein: CASSSAGEETQYF

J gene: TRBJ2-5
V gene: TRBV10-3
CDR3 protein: CAISGVATYQETQYF

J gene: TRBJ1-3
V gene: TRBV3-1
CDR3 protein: CASSQGTDWGNTIYF

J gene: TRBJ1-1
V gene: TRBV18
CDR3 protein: CASSPALNTEAFF

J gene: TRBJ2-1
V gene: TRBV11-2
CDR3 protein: CASSLEGPSGGFSYNEQFF

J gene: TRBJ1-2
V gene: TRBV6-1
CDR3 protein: CASSPHNFRQERDGYTF

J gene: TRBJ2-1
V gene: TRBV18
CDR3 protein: CASSPGGGGQFF

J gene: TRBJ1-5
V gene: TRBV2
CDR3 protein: CASSGEGDQPQHF

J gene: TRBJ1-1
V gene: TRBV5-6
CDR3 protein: CASSFLQTNTEAFF

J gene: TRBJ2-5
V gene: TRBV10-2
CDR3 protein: CASSELRAKETQYF

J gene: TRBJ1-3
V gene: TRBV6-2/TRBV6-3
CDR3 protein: CASRRQGSAGNTIYF

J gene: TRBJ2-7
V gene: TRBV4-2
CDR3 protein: CASSQRAGGEDEQYF

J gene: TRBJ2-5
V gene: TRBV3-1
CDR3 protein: CASSQDPGETQYF

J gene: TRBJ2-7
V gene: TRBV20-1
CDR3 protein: CSVSRGPLGNEQYF

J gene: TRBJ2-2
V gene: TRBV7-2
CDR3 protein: CASSLRVAGELFF

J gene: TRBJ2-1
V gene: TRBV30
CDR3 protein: CAFAPKTSGMRTEQFF

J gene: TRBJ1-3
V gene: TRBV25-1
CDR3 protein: CASSERDRGGNTIYF

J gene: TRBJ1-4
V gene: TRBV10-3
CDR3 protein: CAISESQGAEKLFF

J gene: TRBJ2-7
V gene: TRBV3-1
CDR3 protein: CASSLSVGTYEQYF

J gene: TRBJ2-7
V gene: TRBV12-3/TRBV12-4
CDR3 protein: CASSLGGIYEQYF

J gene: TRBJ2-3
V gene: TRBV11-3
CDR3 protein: CASRYRGTDTQYF

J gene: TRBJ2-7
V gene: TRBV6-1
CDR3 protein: CASSEVGGLYEQYF

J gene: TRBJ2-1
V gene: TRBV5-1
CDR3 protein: CASSLLAGSNEQFF

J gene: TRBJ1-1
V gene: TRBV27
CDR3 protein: CASSNLGTGLNTEAFF

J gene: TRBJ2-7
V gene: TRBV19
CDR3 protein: CASSIGRSWRYEQYF

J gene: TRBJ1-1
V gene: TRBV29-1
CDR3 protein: CSVVQGLNTEAFF

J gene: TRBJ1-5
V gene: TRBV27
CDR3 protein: CASSLSQGYQPQHF

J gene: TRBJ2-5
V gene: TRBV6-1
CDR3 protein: CASRLDSQETQYF

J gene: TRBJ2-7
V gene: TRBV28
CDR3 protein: CASSLPGVLAGGPGEQYF